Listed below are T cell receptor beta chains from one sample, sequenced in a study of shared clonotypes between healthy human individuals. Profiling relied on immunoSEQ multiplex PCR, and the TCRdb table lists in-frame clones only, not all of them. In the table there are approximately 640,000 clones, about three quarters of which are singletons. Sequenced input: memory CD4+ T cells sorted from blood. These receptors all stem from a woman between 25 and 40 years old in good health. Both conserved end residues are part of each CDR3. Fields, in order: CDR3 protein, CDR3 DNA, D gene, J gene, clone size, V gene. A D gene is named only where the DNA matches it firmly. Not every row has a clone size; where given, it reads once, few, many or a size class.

CASSLGSGIGETQYF TGTGCCAGCAGCTTGGGGAGCGGGATAGGAGAGACCCAGTACTTC TRBD2 TRBJ2-5 - TRBV5-8
CASSLEGRFSGNTIYF TGCGCCAGCAGCTTGGAAGGACGTTTCTCTGGAAACACCATATATTTT - TRBJ1-3 few TRBV5-1
CASSSDPIYGYTF TGTGCCAGCAGCTCGGACCCAATCTATGGCTACACCTTC - TRBJ1-2 few TRBV5-6
CASSQPWETQYF TGCGCCAGCAGCCAACCTTGGGAGACCCAGTACTTC - TRBJ2-5 - TRBV4-1
CASSRVGSGGGTQYF TGTGCCAGCTCACGGGTAGGGTCCGGTGGAGGTACGCAGTATTTT - TRBJ2-3 - TRBV18
CASSLARGKDEQYF TGCGCCAGCAGCTTAGCCAGGGGAAAGGACGAGCAGTACTTC - TRBJ2-7 many TRBV5-1
CASSPPGGYNEQFF TGTGCCAGCAGCCCCCCAGGGGGATACAATGAGCAGTTCTTC TRBD1 TRBJ2-1 - TRBV5-4
CASSLLGSGYYNEQFF TGTGCCAGCAGCTTATTGGGTAGCGGCTACTACAATGAGCAGTTCTTC - TRBJ2-1 - TRBV7-3
CASSPGTALVGEQYF TGCGCCAGCAGCCCGGGGACAGCCCTCGTGGGCGAGCAGTACTTC TRBD1 TRBJ2-7 - TRBV5-1
CASSLSASTYYEQYF TGTGCCAGCAGTTTATCCGCTAGCACCTACTACGAGCAGTACTTC - TRBJ2-7 - TRBV27
CASSEAAGGITQYF TGCGCCAGCAGTGAAGCAGCGGGGGGGATTACGCAGTATTTT TRBD2 TRBJ2-3 few TRBV10-2
CASIPQLSGNTIYF TGTGCCAGCATACCCCAGCTCTCTGGAAACACCATATATTTT - TRBJ1-3 - TRBV6-1
CAISVTGRETQYF TGTGCCATCAGTGTAACAGGGCGAGAGACCCAGTACTTC - TRBJ2-5 - TRBV10-3
CASSSPKGGSYEQYF TGCGCCAGCAGCTCCCCAAAGGGCGGGTCCTACGAGCAGTACTTC - TRBJ2-7 - TRBV5-1
CASSKEETGGNYSNQPQHF TGTGCCAGCAGCAAAGAGGAAACAGGGGGGAACTATAGCAATCAGCCCCAGCATTTT - TRBJ1-5 - TRBV21-1
CAISRDRGTMNTEAFF TGTGCCATCTCCCGGGACAGGGGAACCATGAACACTGAAGCTTTCTTT TRBD1 TRBJ1-1 - TRBV10-3
CASKASGANVLTF TGTGCCAGTAAGGCGTCTGGGGCCAACGTCCTGACTTTC - TRBJ2-6 - TRBV19
CASSSSWTGGYTF TGTGCCAGCAGCTCGTCATGGACGGGCGGCTACACCTTC - TRBJ1-2 few TRBV6-5
CASSATGKYYGYTF TGTGCCAGCAGTGCCACGGGGAAATACTATGGCTACACCTTC - TRBJ1-2 - TRBV6-1
CASSSGGWEGESEQFF TGTGCCAGCTCCTCCGGGGGGTGGGAGGGTGAATCTGAGCAGTTCTTC TRBD2 TRBJ2-1 - TRBV28
CASSSGLFPEQYF TGCGCCAGCAGCTCGGGGCTCTTCCCGGAGCAGTACTTC - TRBJ2-7 - TRBV5-1
CAISLAGDADTQYF TGTGCCATCTCACTAGCGGGAGACGCAGATACGCAGTATTTT TRBD2 TRBJ2-3 - TRBV6-1
CASSLLHAGQFF TGTGCCAGCAGTTTACTCCACGCCGGGCAGTTCTTC - TRBJ2-1 - TRBV28
CASSLRGGLLKTQYF TGTGCCAGCAGCTTACGTGGAGGCTTGTTAAAGACCCAGTACTTC - TRBJ2-5 - TRBV5-4
CASSERLEGTDTQYF TGCGCCAGCAGTGAGAGGTTAGAGGGCACAGATACGCAGTATTTT - TRBJ2-3 - TRBV10-1
CASRTGSAETQYF TGTGCCAGCAGGACAGGGTCAGCAGAGACCCAGTACTTC TRBD1 TRBJ2-5 - TRBV19
CASGRDVVAYEQYF TGTGCCAGCGGACGAGACGTTGTAGCCTACGAGCAGTACTTC - TRBJ2-7 - TRBV6-1
CASSRDREDTQYF TGCGCCAGCAGCCGGGACAGGGAAGATACGCAGTATTTT TRBD1 TRBJ2-3 - TRBV5-1
CSVGTWSTDTQYF TGCAGCGTCGGGACTTGGAGCACAGATACGCAGTATTTT - TRBJ2-3 - TRBV29-1
CASRLPGQGSYEQYF TGTGCCAGCAGACTACCCGGACAGGGTTCCTACGAGCAGTACTTC TRBD1 TRBJ2-7 - TRBV28
CASSSGPNEKLFF TGTGCCAGCAGCTCCGGACCGAATGAAAAACTGTTTTTT - TRBJ1-4 - TRBV7-2
CASSLGQAEYGYTF TGTGCCAGCAGCTTAGGACAGGCCGAGTATGGCTACACCTTC - TRBJ1-2 - TRBV7-2
CSVEREIAGEQYF TGCAGCGTTGAGAGGGAGATAGCGGGCGAGCAGTACTTC TRBD2 TRBJ2-7 - TRBV29-1
CASSKGTSGSIRRETQYF TGTGCCAGCAGCAAAGGGACTAGCGGGAGTATAAGGAGAGAGACCCAGTACTTC TRBD2 TRBJ2-5 - TRBV7-2
CASSLPTENYGYTF TGTGCCAGCAGCCTCCCGACAGAGAACTATGGCTACACCTTC - TRBJ1-2 - TRBV5-6
CASSLVLAGQETQYF TGTGCCAGCAGCTTGGTCCTAGCGGGGCAAGAGACCCAGTACTTC TRBD2 TRBJ2-5 - TRBV5-6
CASSARGGSTEAFF TGTGCCAGCAGCGCGAGGGGGGGAAGCACTGAAGCTTTCTTT - TRBJ1-1 - TRBV6-1
CASSLDGLAVEQYF TGTGCCAGCAGCTTAGATGGACTAGCGGTCGAGCAGTACTTC TRBD2 TRBJ2-7 - TRBV11-3
CASRNWQDNEQYF TGTGCCAGCAGAAATTGGCAAGATAACGAGCAGTACTTC - TRBJ2-7 once TRBV27
CASSPPQRTGASYEQYF TGTGCCAGCAGTCCACCTCAAAGGACAGGCGCGTCCTACGAGCAGTACTTC TRBD1 TRBJ2-7 - TRBV28
CASTTGERGYTF TGTGCCAGCACCACGGGAGAGAGGGGCTACACCTTC - TRBJ1-2 - TRBV6-1
CASRGGDRGAETQYF TGCGCCAGCAGGGGGGGCGACAGGGGAGCTGAGACCCAGTACTTC TRBD1 TRBJ2-5 - TRBV4-1
CASRSGTTLTDTQYF TGCGCCAGCAGATCCGGGACTACCCTCACAGATACGCAGTATTTT TRBD2 TRBJ2-3 - TRBV5-1
CASSSGLAVYEQYF TGTGCCAGCAGCTCGGGACTAGCGGTCTACGAGCAGTACTTC TRBD2 TRBJ2-7 few TRBV11-2
CASTQGRGNEKLFF TGTGCCAGCACCCAGGGACGGGGGAATGAAAAACTGTTTTTT - TRBJ1-4 - TRBV28
CASSSDGAEDYGYTF TGTGCCAGCAGCTCAGACGGAGCCGAAGACTATGGCTACACCTTC - TRBJ1-2 few TRBV4-2
CASSPTSGQGYEQYF TGTGCCAGCAGCCCAACTAGCGGTCAAGGCTACGAGCAGTACTTC TRBD2 TRBJ2-7 - TRBV11-2
CASSLSTGEQYF TGTGCCAGCAGTCTAAGTACAGGCGAGCAGTACTTC - TRBJ2-7 - TRBV11-3
CASSLGGTGMLANEKLFF TGCGCCAGCAGCTTGGGAGGGACAGGGATGTTGGCTAATGAAAAACTGTTTTTT TRBD1 TRBJ1-4 - TRBV5-1
CASSLDLWRGHNEQFF TGTGCCAGCAGCCTCGACCTCTGGCGGGGGCACAATGAGCAGTTCTTC - TRBJ2-1 - TRBV5-8
CASSSIWTSGSNEQFF TGTGCCAGCAGCTCGATATGGACTAGCGGGAGCAATGAGCAGTTCTTC TRBD2 TRBJ2-1 few TRBV7-9
CASSYKGVTEAFF TGTGCCAGCAGCTACAAGGGGGTTACTGAAGCTTTCTTT - TRBJ1-1 - TRBV5-8
CASSALAGTDTQYF TGCGCCAGCAGTGCTCTAGCGGGAACAGATACGCAGTATTTT TRBD2 TRBJ2-3 few TRBV10-2
CASSQIHGGATGNTIYF TGTGCCAGCAGCCAGATTCATGGGGGGGCAACTGGAAACACCATATATTTT - TRBJ1-3 - TRBV4-2
CASSTGWDTEAFF TGTGCCAGCTCAACAGGATGGGACACTGAAGCTTTCTTT - TRBJ1-1 - TRBV18